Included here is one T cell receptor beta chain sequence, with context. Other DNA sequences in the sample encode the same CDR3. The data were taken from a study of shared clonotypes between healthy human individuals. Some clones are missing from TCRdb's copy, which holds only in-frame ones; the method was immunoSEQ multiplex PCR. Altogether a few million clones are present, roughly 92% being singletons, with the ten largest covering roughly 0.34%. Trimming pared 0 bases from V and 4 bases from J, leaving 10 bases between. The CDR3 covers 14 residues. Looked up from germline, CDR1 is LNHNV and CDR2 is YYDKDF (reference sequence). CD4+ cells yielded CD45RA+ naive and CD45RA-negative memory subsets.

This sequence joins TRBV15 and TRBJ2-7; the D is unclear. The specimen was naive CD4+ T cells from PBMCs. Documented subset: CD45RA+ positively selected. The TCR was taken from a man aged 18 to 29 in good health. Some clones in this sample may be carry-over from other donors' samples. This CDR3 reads CATSREGQGYEQYF. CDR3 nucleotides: TGTGCCACCAGCAGAGAAGGCCAAGGTTACGAGCAGTACTTC.